Shown below are 17 T cell receptor beta chains from a single sample sequenced in a study of blood T cell repertoires in COVID-19. TCRdb's copy holds only in-frame clones and misses some; the assay was immunoSEQ multiplex PCR. The table records over 120,000 clones, 70% to 85% of them present only once. The sequenced sample was PBMCs or T cells enriched from blood (not recorded which). These TCRs come from a man aged 45 to 65 who had recovered from COVID-19.

This clone was picked up a small number of times. The CDR3 bases are TGTGCCAGCAGCCGGCCAGGGGACGTCATGAACACTGAAGCTTTCTTT. It encodes CASSRPGDVMNTEAFF. The chain has TRBV7-2 and TRBJ1-1; maybe TRBD1 (6 bases). V was shortened by 5 bases and J by 0 bases, with 16 bases between the two germline ends. The CDR3 contains 16 residues. Germline V gene data show CDR1 as SGHTA and CDR2 as FQGNSA. The variable domain in full, with the rest retrieved from reference TRBV7-2 and TRBJ1-1, is GAGVSQSPSNKVTEKGKDVELRCDPISGHTALYWYRQSLGQGLEFLIYFQGNSAPDKSGLPSDRFSAERTGGSVSTLTIQRTQQEDSAVYLCASSRPGDVMNTEAFFGQGTRLTVV.

This rearrangement joins TRBV9 to TRBJ2-5; 10 nucleotides match TRBD2. J gave up 1 base and V 3 bases, and 3 bases lay outside the gene matches. Germline lookup yields CDR1 SGDLS and CDR2 YYNGEE. CDR3 length equals 15 residues. The CDR3 here is CASSAAGGSQETQYF. The DNA for the CDR3 is TGTGCCAGCAGCGCAGCGGGGGGGTCCCAAGAGACCCAGTACTTC.

The chain links TRBV7-9 to TRBJ2-2; possibly TRBD1 for D (7 bases). The germline CDR1 and CDR2 sequences are SEHNR and FQNEAQ (reference sequence). V dropped 5 bases and J dropped 0 bases, with 10 bases sitting between them. The CDR3 consists of 15 residues. The CDR3 protein is CASSPGGSNTGELFF. CDR3 DNA: TGTGCCAGCAGCCCAGGGGGGTCGAACACCGGGGAGCTGTTTTTT.

The chain joins TRBV6-5 to TRBJ1-2; D is unresolved. CDR1 and CDR2 from the germline V gene are MNHEY and SVGAGI. V lost 6 bases, J lost 4 bases, and 9 bases lay in between. This CDR3 region has 12 residues. CDR3 bases: TGTGCCAGCAGCATAGACACCTATGGCTACACCTTC. Amino acid sequence: CASSIDTYGYTF.

The J gene is TRBJ1-2, the V gene TRBV2; tentative D call: TRBD1 (6 bases). Trimming shortened V by 2 bases and J by 3 bases, and 10 bases separated the two germline ends. This CDR3 has 14 residues. Germline-derived CDR1 and CDR2 are SNHLY and FYNNEI. The DNA for the CDR3 is TGTGCCAGCAGTGAAAACAGGGTAGACTATGGCTACACCTTC. Translated, it gives CASSENRVDYGYTF.

V usage is TRBV5-1 and J usage is TRBJ1-5; D is unresolved. CDR3 length: 14 residues. V shed 0 bases and J shed 5 bases, with 9 bases lying between them. Per the germline V gene, CDR1 is SGHRS and CDR2 is YFSETQ. CDR3 protein: CASSLGGKDQPQHF. CDR3 bases: TGCGCCAGCAGCTTGGGAGGTAAGGATCAGCCCCAGCATTTT.

The genes are TRBV5-8 and TRBJ2-7; 9 nucleotides agree with TRBD1. The length of the CDR3 is 13 residues. Germline trimming cut 4 bases from V and 4 bases from J; bases unmatched to any gene: 3. Germline values: CDR1 SGHTS, CDR2 YDEGEE. The CDR3 DNA reads as TGTGCCAGCAGCCGGGACAGGGCTTACGAGCAGTACTTC. Its protein is CASSRDRAYEQYF.

The table lists this clone with a few counts. The chain is built from TRBV5-4 and TRBJ1-4; 9 bases fit TRBD1. The CDR3 runs to 15 residues. Unmatched junction bases numbered 4, after V lost 2 bases and J lost 5 bases. CDR1 and CDR2 from the germline V gene are SGHNT and YYREEE (reference sequence). The CDR3 DNA reads TGTGCCAGCAGCTTAACCGGGACAGGGAATGAAAAACTGTTTTTT. Protein sequence: CASSLTGTGNEKLFF. The full variable domain, with the rest looked up from reference TRBV5-4 and TRBJ1-4, is ETGVTQSPTHLIKTRGQQVTLRCSSQSGHNTVSWYQQALGQGPQFIFQYYREEENGRGNFPPRFSGLQFPNYSSELNVNALELDDSALYLCASSLTGTGNEKLFFGSGTQLSVL.

The genes are TRBV4-1 and TRBJ1-2; D gene ambiguous. The CDR3 extends over 14 amino acids. Germline CDR1 MGHRA, CDR2 YSYEKL. With 0 bases removed from V and 6 bases from J, the gap between germline ends came to 11 bases. The CDR3 loop reads CASSQDPGFNGYTF. DNA of the CDR3: TGCGCCAGCAGCCAAGATCCGGGGTTTAATGGCTACACCTTC.

The V gene is TRBV2, the J gene TRBJ1-1, with 8 bases matching TRBD1. The ends lost 10 bases at V and 5 bases at J; junction bases unmatched: 15. The CDR3 totals 15 residues. Per the germline V gene, CDR1 is SNHLY and CDR2 is FYNNEI. CDR3 sequence (DNA): TGTGCCACCCAAGGATCTTTTACAGGGGGTACTGAAGCTTTCTTT. It encodes CATQGSFTGGTEAFF.

This rearrangement joins TRBV7-2 to TRBJ2-7, with 7 bases matching TRBD2. V lost 2 bases to trimming and J lost 0 bases; unmatched junction nucleotides: 4. Germline V gives CDR1 SGHTA, CDR2 FQGNSA. This CDR3 comprises 15 residues. The CDR3 region is CASSLLAGDSYEQYF. The DNA of the CDR3 is TGTGCCAGCAGCTTATTGGCGGGGGACTCCTACGAGCAGTACTTC. The entire variable domain, with the rest obtained from reference TRBV7-2 and TRBJ2-7, is as follows: GAGVSQSPSNKVTEKGKDVELRCDPISGHTALYWYRQSLGQGLEFLIYFQGNSAPDKSGLPSDRFSAERTGGSVSTLTIQRTQQEDSAVYLCASSLLAGDSYEQYFGPGTRLTVT.

This chain joins TRBV6-2 or TRBV6-3 and TRBJ2-1, with a tentative D call TRBD2 (5 bases). The CDR3 runs 12 residues. Trimming left V 2 bases short and J 10 bases short, with 9 bases between. Germline V CDR1 and CDR2: MNHEY, SVGEGT. Written as DNA, the CDR3 is TGTGCCAGCAGTTACGCAGGCGGGGAGCAGTTCTTC. This encodes CASSYAGGEQFF.

For the CDR3, the DNA is TGTGCCAGCTCACCACCGAGCTCCTATAATTCACCCCTCCACTTT. Translation gives CASSPPSSYNSPLHF. The V and J genes are TRBV18 and TRBJ1-6, with unresolved D. CDR3 length: 15 residues. The germline V and J ends were trimmed by 0 bases and 0 bases, with 3 bases remaining between them. Looked up from germline, CDR1 is KGHSH and CDR2 is LQKENI.

V gene TRBV27 combines with J gene TRBJ1-1; no clear D gene. The CDR3 contains 14 residues. The germline V gene has CDR1 MNHEY and CDR2 SMNVEV (reference sequence). V dropped 6 bases and J dropped 0 bases, with 11 bases sitting between them. The CDR3 DNA sequence: TGTGCCAGCAGCCTGACCAGGTTGAACACTGAAGCTTTCTTT. It yields the protein CASSLTRLNTEAFF.

This rearrangement joins TRBV6-4 to TRBJ2-1; weak D call: TRBD2 (7 bases). The V gene lost 0 bases and the J gene lost 10 bases, with 16 bases spanning the gap. Looked up from germline, CDR1 is MRHNA and CDR2 is SNTAGT. The CDR3 sequence is 15 residues long. CDR3 residues: CASSDSGGGHREQFF. Here the CDR3 DNA reads TGTGCCAGCAGTGACTCTGGGGGGGGGCATAGGGAGCAGTTCTTC.

The chain has TRBV18 and TRBJ1-5, with 7 positions matching TRBD1. This CDR3 has 15 residues. Germline values: CDR1 KGHSH, CDR2 LQKENI. V trimming: 5 bases; J trimming: 7 bases; junction bases outside the gene matches: 11. In DNA, the CDR3 is TGTGCCAGCTCATTACAGGGGTCGGGGATGCAGCCCCAGCATTTT. Translation gives CASSLQGSGMQPQHF.

J is TRBJ1-2 and V is TRBV3-1 (or the pseudogene TRBV3-2); D gene ambiguous. The CDR3 runs to 14 residues. CDR1 is LGHDT, CDR2 YNNKEL, per germline (reference sequence). Trimming took 0 bases from V and 1 from J, leaving 6 bases between them. The CDR3 here is CASSQDTLNYGYTF. The CDR3 DNA follows: TGTGCCAGCAGCCAAGATACTCTTAACTATGGCTACACCTTC.